This record covers a single TCR beta chain. The antigen is undetermined. V was pared by 4 bases and J by 2 bases, with 10 bases of the junction left unmatched. The CDR3 runs 16 residues. The germline gives CDR1 SGHTA, CDR2 FQGNSA. Amplified regions were TCR beta CDR3 sequences from RNA transcripts. HTBI primers were the set used in a first-round RT-PCR of the TCR CDR3. A single record per CDR3 protein comes from TCRdb applying MiXCR to the multiplex PCR reads. This sample has about 620,000 distinct CDR3 sequences, with roughly 16% found just once. Stable Graves' hyperthyroidism meant no ophthalmopathy progression within 18 months. Patients aged 18 to 65 had newly diagnosed hyperthyroidism of under 2 months' duration. Patients with uncontrolled infections, other autoimmune diseases, pregnancy or lactation were excluded. The data were obtained in a study of T cells in Graves' hyperthyroidism and ophthalmopathy.

The study, taken as a whole, reports: Blood held most thyroid clonotypes expanded above 0.001 frequency.

This chain joins TRBV7-2 and TRBJ2-5, with 7 nucleotides matching TRBD2. Material: blood. This sequence was found in a woman in her 30s with Graves' hyperthyroidism. The CDR3 nucleotides are TGTGCCAGCAGCTCACGCGGGAGCTCTCTACAAGAGACCCAGTACTTC. Amino acid sequence: CASSSRGSSLQETQYF.